The source of this T cell receptor beta chain is a study of cytomegalovirus exposure and HLA in healthy donors. PCR employed 60 Vbeta and 13 Jbeta primers. TCRdb keeps only in-frame clones here, not all; method: immunoSEQ multiplex PCR. Of some 150,000 clones in the sample, around nine tenths are singletons; the top ten hold around 5.5%. Germline V CDR1 and CDR2: MGHRA, YSYEKL. The CDR3 contains 16 residues. V lost 3 bases and J lost 3, with 15 bases in between. This receptor was identified in a woman between 25 and 40 years old in good health and CMV-seronegative. The chain links TRBV4-1 to TRBJ2-1; D ambiguous. The sample was PBMCs. The CDR3 reads CASSQPAERFYNEQFF. For the CDR3, the DNA is TGCGCCAGCAGCCAGCCCGCCGAGAGATTCTACAATGAGCAGTTCTTC.